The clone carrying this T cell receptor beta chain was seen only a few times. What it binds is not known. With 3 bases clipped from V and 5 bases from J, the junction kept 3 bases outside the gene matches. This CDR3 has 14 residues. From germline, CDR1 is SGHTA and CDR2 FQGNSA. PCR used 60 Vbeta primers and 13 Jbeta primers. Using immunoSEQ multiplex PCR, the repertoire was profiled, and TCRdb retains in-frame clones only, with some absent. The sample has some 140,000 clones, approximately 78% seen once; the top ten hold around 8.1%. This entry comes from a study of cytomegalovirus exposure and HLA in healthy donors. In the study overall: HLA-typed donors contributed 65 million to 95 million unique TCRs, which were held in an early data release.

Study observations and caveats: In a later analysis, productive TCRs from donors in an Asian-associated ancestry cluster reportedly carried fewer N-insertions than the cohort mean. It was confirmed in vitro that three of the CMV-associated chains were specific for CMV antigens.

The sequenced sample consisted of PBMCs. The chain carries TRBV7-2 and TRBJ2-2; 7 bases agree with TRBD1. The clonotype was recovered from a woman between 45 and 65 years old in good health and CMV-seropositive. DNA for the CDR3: TGTGCCAGCAGCTTGGGACAGCAGACCGGGGAGCTGTTTTTT. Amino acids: CASSLGQQTGELFF.